A single sample gave rise to the 24 T cell receptor beta chains below, sequenced in a study of T cell responses to AZD1222 COVID-19 vaccine. Measured with immunoSEQ multiplex PCR; TCRdb has only the in-frame clones, and not every one. The sample lists 100,000 to 150,000 clones; nearly 95% were seen once. The sequences come from peripheral blood, collected on day 0 of AZD1222 vaccination. The receptor source for this set is an adult in good health.

This clone was observed once. The chain links TRBV9 to TRBJ2-3; D is unresolved. CDR1 and CDR2 from the germline V gene are SGDLS and YYNGEE. This CDR3 is 14 amino acids long. Trimming removed 1 base at V and 2 bases at J, with 8 bases between. The CDR3 here is CASSVKGHTDTQYF. The CDR3 coding sequence is TGTGCCAGCAGCGTAAAAGGTCACACAGATACGCAGTATTTT.

This sequence joins TRBV2 and TRBJ2-7, with D uncertain. The germline V gene encodes CDR1 SNHLY and CDR2 FYNNEI. The CDR3 is 12 residues long. V was cut by 6 bases and J by 5 bases, with 11 bases left in between. For the CDR3, the DNA is TGTGCCAGCAGCCCTAGAGGCCACGAGCAGTACTTC. Protein sequence: CASSPRGHEQYF.

This chain connects TRBV7-2 to TRBJ2-1; TRBD2 agrees at 11 bases. The CDR3 sequence is 18 residues long. The V gene's germline CDR1 is SGHTA and CDR2 FQGNSA. V lost 2 bases, J lost 8 bases, and 14 bases stayed unmatched. CDR3 in amino acids: CASSLPVLDTSGSYEQFF. CDR3 nucleotide sequence: TGTGCCAGCAGCTTACCCGTATTAGATACTAGCGGGAGTTATGAGCAGTTCTTC.

The V and J genes are TRBV6-2 or TRBV6-3 and TRBJ2-3; D is unresolved. V was clipped by 4 bases and J by 7 bases, with 12 bases between them. Germline V gene lookup returns CDR1 MNHEY and CDR2 SVGEGT. The CDR3 consists of 13 residues. CDR3 protein: CASSLPRGYTQYF. DNA of the CDR3: TGTGCCAGCAGTTTACCCCGCGGATATACGCAGTATTTT.

This chain links TRBV7-2 with TRBJ2-7; D may be TRBD1 (5 bases). Trimming cost V 4 bases and J 9 bases, with 22 bases left between them. Looked up from germline, CDR1 is SGHTA and CDR2 is FQGNSA. The CDR3 extends over 15 amino acids. CDR3 in DNA: TGTGCCAGCAGCTCGTCGGTAGGGGCCTATGCGACGCAGTACTTC. Amino acids: CASSSSVGAYATQYF.

The genes are TRBV6-5 and TRBJ2-1; D remains ambiguous. CDR3 length: 13 residues. CDR1 is MNHEY, CDR2 SVGAGI, per germline. The V and J ends lost 6 bases and 5 bases respectively, with 11 bases between them. The CDR3 reads CASSRTGDNEQFF. The CDR3 DNA reads TGTGCCAGCAGCAGAACTGGCGACAATGAGCAGTTCTTC.

This clone was picked up a small number of times. The chain has TRBV7-2 and TRBJ2-1, with TRBD1 matching 7 bases. Germline V gives CDR1 SGHTA, CDR2 FQGNSA. This CDR3 is built from 14 residues. V trimming: 2 bases; J trimming: 2 bases; junction bases outside the gene matches: 0. The CDR3 protein is CASSLQGAYNEQFF. As DNA, the CDR3 is TGTGCCAGCAGCTTACAGGGGGCCTACAATGAGCAGTTCTTC.

This chain uses TRBV30 with TRBJ1-1, with a tentative D call TRBD1 (5 bases). There are 12 residues in the CDR3. CDR1 is GTSNPN, CDR2 SVGIG, per germline (reference sequence). Trimming shortened V by 4 bases and J by 2 bases, and 8 bases separated the two germline ends. The CDR3 region has the DNA TGTGCCTGGACAGGGATTAACACTGAAGCTTTCTTT. Protein sequence: CAWTGINTEAFF.

The chain recombines TRBV27 with TRBJ1-5, with D unclear. Between the trimmed V and J ends, which lost 3 bases and 4 bases, there was a span of 16 bases. This CDR3 spans 16 amino acids. The germline CDR1 and CDR2 sequences are MNHEY and SMNVEV (reference sequence). DNA of the CDR3: TGTGCCAGCAGTTTTTCCAGTCCGGCAAGGAATCAGCCCCAGCATTTT. This translates into CASSFSSPARNQPQHF.

This chain uses TRBV6-4 with TRBJ2-1, with 7 positions matching TRBD1. The CDR3 is made up of 16 amino acids. The germline V gene has CDR1 MRHNA and CDR2 SNTAGT. With 6 bases clipped from V and 0 bases from J, the junction kept 8 bases outside the gene matches. Here the CDR3 DNA reads TGTGCCAGCAGCGAGACAGGGACGACCTCCTACAATGAGCAGTTCTTC. Residues: CASSETGTTSYNEQFF.

The chain uses TRBV18 and TRBJ2-1; 8 nucleotides agree with TRBD2. J was trimmed by 8 bases and V by 6 bases; bases with no gene match: 15. The CDR3 is 16 amino acids. The germline CDR1 and CDR2 sequences are KGHSH and LQKENI. The CDR3 spells CASSNIRTSSSDEQFF. In nucleotides, the CDR3 is TGTGCCAGCTCTAACATTCGGACTAGCAGTTCGGATGAGCAGTTCTTC.

Only one count was recorded for this clone. V usage is TRBV18 and J usage is TRBJ2-1; 11 bases map to TRBD2. Germline CDR1 is KGHSH and CDR2 is LQKENI. The ends lost 3 bases at V and 5 bases at J; junction bases unmatched: 9. The CDR3 contains 17 residues. The CDR3 coding sequence is TGTGCCAGCTCACCGCGCACTAGCGGGGGTGTCGACAATGAGCAGTTCTTC. Its translation is CASSPRTSGGVDNEQFF. Full variable domain (rest looked up from reference TRBV18 and TRBJ2-1): NAGVMQNPRHLVRRRGQEARLRCSPMKGHSHVYWYRQLPEEGLKFMVYLQKENIIDESGMPKERFSAEFPKEGPSILRIQQVVRGDSAAYFCASSPRTSGGVDNEQFFGPGTRLTVL.

The gene calls are TRBV4-1 and TRBJ2-5; D not resolved. Germline CDR1 is MGHRA and CDR2 is YSYEKL. The CDR3 is 13 residues long. Trimming took off 3 bases at V and 5 bases at J, with 10 bases between the two ends. Here the CDR3 reads CASSQQSWETQYF. The CDR3 bases are TGCGCCAGCAGCCAGCAATCTTGGGAGACCCAGTACTTC.

This clone was seen only once. The chain combines TRBV3-1 (or the pseudogene TRBV3-2) with TRBJ1-2; D remains unclear. CDR3 size: 14 residues. Germline V lookup: CDR1 LGHDT, CDR2 YNNKEL (reference sequence). V lost 2 bases to trimming and J lost 3 bases, with 10 bases between them. The DNA of the CDR3 is TGTGCCAGCAGCCAACTCGGGCAGGACTATGGCTACACCTTC. Its protein is CASSQLGQDYGYTF.

The gene calls are TRBV28 and TRBJ1-4; no definite D call. Germline lookup yields CDR1 MDHEN and CDR2 SYDVKM. The germline V and J ends were trimmed by 4 bases and 4 bases, with 7 bases remaining between them. This CDR3 is 13 amino acids long. CDR3 DNA: TGTGCCAGCAGTTATGGCAGTAATGAAAAACTGTTTTTT. It specifies CASSYGSNEKLFF.

The V call is TRBV29-1, the J call TRBJ1-2; no clear D. Germline CDR1 and CDR2: SQVTM and ANQGSEA. The CDR3 loop spans 12 amino acids. Trimming left V 5 bases short and J 4 bases short, with 11 bases between. CDR3 loop: CSVTVSLYGYTF. The CDR3 nucleotides are TGCAGCGTTACGGTGAGCCTCTATGGCTACACCTTC.

J is TRBJ1-2 and V is TRBV5-1; the match to TRBD1 covers 10 bases. CDR1 is SGHRS, CDR2 YFSETQ, per germline. The CDR3 runs to 14 residues. Trimming took 4 bases from V and 4 from J; bases not matched to a gene: 4. For the CDR3, the DNA is TGCGCCAGCAGCCCGGGACAGGGGAGCTATGGCTACACCTTC. Its translation is CASSPGQGSYGYTF.

CDR3 in amino acids: CASSSDASSDGREQHF. CDR3 DNA sequence: TGTGCCAGCAGCTCAGATGCTTCTTCGGACGGCAGGGAGCAGCATTTT. This chain links TRBV7-8 with TRBJ1-5, with D maybe TRBD1 (5 bases). The V and J ends lost 4 bases and 13 bases respectively, with 26 bases between them. The CDR3 is 16 residues long. Germline V lookup: CDR1 SGHVS, CDR2 FQNEAQ. Supplemented by reference TRBV7-8 and TRBJ1-5, the full variable domain reads GAGVSQSPRYKVAKRGQDVALRCDPISGHVSLFWYQQALGQGPEFLTYFQNEAQLDKSGLPSDRFFAERPEGSVSTLKIQRTQQEDSAVYLCASSSDASSDGREQHFGDGTRLSIL.

The chain combines TRBV7-8 with TRBJ2-7, with D possibly TRBD2 on 6 matching bases. Trimming stripped 2 bases from V and 6 bases from J, with 14 bases between. Germline assignment: CDR1 SGHVS and CDR2 FQNEAQ. The CDR3 totals 14 residues. The CDR3 DNA reads TGTGCCAGCAGCTTAAGCCGACTAGAGGGCGAGCAGTACTTC. It is translated as CASSLSRLEGEQYF.

The CDR3 region is CASSFGTAPVGNTIYF. In nucleotides, the CDR3 is TGTGCCAGCAGCTTTGGGACGGCGCCGGTCGGAAACACCATATATTTT. The chain links TRBV7-9 to TRBJ1-3; D perhaps matches TRBD1 (5 bases). The CDR3 is 16 amino acids. V shed 3 bases and J shed 4 bases, with 16 bases lying between them. Looked up from germline, CDR1 is SEHNR and CDR2 is FQNEAQ (reference sequence).

The chain employs TRBV5-4 and TRBJ2-1; possibly TRBD1 for D (5 bases). This CDR3 has 13 amino acids. The V gene's germline CDR1 is SGHNT and CDR2 YYREEE (reference sequence). The V gene lost 3 bases and the J gene lost 7 bases, with 11 bases spanning the gap. CDR3 DNA: TGTGCCAGCAGCTCGACAGTTTCGAATGAGCAGTTCTTC. It codes for CASSSTVSNEQFF. The variable domain in full, with the rest retrieved from reference TRBV5-4 and TRBJ2-1, is ETGVTQSPTHLIKTRGQQVTLRCSSQSGHNTVSWYQQALGQGPQFIFQYYREEENGRGNFPPRFSGLQFPNYSSELNVNALELDDSALYLCASSSTVSNEQFFGPGTRLTVL.

The J gene is TRBJ1-3, the V gene TRBV6-2 or TRBV6-3; the match to TRBD1 covers 8 bases. V trimming: 2 bases; J trimming: 2 bases; junction bases outside the gene matches: 11. The germline gives CDR1 MNHEY, CDR2 SVGEGT. CDR3 length: 18 residues. The CDR3 protein is CASSYDRTGLGTGNTIYF. As DNA, the CDR3 is TGTGCCAGCAGTTACGACCGGACAGGGCTCGGGACTGGAAACACCATATATTTT.

The chain links TRBV28 to TRBJ2-6; D uncertain. CDR3 length: 15 amino acids. Trimming cost V 5 bases and J 0 bases, with 8 bases left between them. Germline lookup yields CDR1 MDHEN and CDR2 SYDVKM. The CDR3 DNA follows: TGTGCCAGCAGTAACTTACGCTCTGGGGCCAACGTCCTGACTTTC. Encoded protein: CASSNLRSGANVLTF. The full variable domain, with the rest looked up from reference TRBV28 and TRBJ2-6, is DVKVTQSSRYLVKRTGEKVFLECVQDMDHENMFWYRQDPGLGLRLIYFSYDVKMKEKGDIPEGYSVSREKKERFSLILESASTNQTSMYLCASSNLRSGANVLTFGAGSRLTVL.

The gene calls are TRBV30 and TRBJ1-4, with 9 nucleotides matching TRBD1. The CDR3 runs to 18 residues. The germline gives CDR1 GTSNPN, CDR2 SVGIG (reference sequence). After removal of 0 bases from V and 7 bases from J, the junction contained 15 bases not matched to a gene. The CDR3: CAWSVRGKVQGAGEKLFF. CDR3 nucleotides: TGTGCCTGGAGTGTACGAGGGAAAGTACAGGGGGCGGGTGAAAAACTGTTTTTT. The full variable domain, rest sourced from reference TRBV30 and TRBJ1-4, is SQTIHQWPATLVQPVGSPLSLECTVEGTSNPNLYWYRQAAGRGLQLLFYSVGIGQISSEVPQNLSASRPQDRQFILSSKKLLLSDSGFYLCAWSVRGKVQGAGEKLFFGSGTQLSVL.